This entry lists 10 T cell receptor beta chains sequenced from one sample in a study of regulatory T cells in long-lasting Graves disease. In building TCR beta libraries, iRepertoire HTBI primers were used together with Arm-PCR of CDR3 regions. TCRdb fed the multiplex PCR reads into MiXCR, producing one record per CDR3 protein. The data hold about 440,000 distinct CDR3 sequences, with over 15% observed a single time. Time point: newly diagnosed GD, antithyroid drugs for less than 3 months. Preparation of the TCR library used RNA extracted from PBMCs. This sample also appeared in a second study, on T cells in Graves' hyperthyroidism and ophthalmopathy.

The specimen was peripheral blood mononuclear cells (PBMCs), collected at new diagnosis, from a patient treated with antithyroid drugs. The receptors stem from a woman aged 30 to 39 with Graves disease.

This clonotype was seen ten or more times. The chain combines TRBV20-1 with TRBJ2-1, with D possibly matching TRBD2 (6 bases). There are 12 residues in the CDR3. V was clipped by 6 bases and J by 13 bases, with 19 bases between them. CDR1 and CDR2 from the germline V gene are DFQATT and SNEGSKA (reference sequence). DNA for the CDR3: TGCAGTGCCACGGACGGGACTCGGGGTCAGTTCTTC. It yields the protein CSATDGTRGQFF.

This clonotype has a count of ten or more. The rearrangement links TRBV5-1 to TRBJ2-3, with 12 bases aligning to TRBD2. Germline assignment: CDR1 SGHRS and CDR2 YFSETQ. J gave up 2 bases and V 2 bases, and 3 bases lay outside the gene matches. The CDR3 covers 16 residues. The CDR3 coding sequence is TGCGCCAGCAGCTTCCTAGCGGGAGGGGACACAGATACGCAGTATTTT. As protein: CASSFLAGGDTDTQYF.

The chain links TRBV6-2 or TRBV6-3 to TRBJ2-7, with a weak D call TRBD1 (6 bases). Trimming cost V 4 bases and J 3 bases, with 19 bases left between them. The germline V gene encodes CDR1 MNHEY and CDR2 SVGEGT. The CDR3 is 16 amino acids. Written as DNA, the CDR3 is TGTGCCAGCAGTTCCCCCCTGGCCCGACAGGTCTACGAGCAGTACTTC. This codes for CASSSPLARQVYEQYF.

This clonotype has a handful of counts. The chain carries TRBV12-5 and TRBJ2-7; no definite D call. The V end was cut by 7 bases, the J end by 2 bases, with 15 bases between. CDR3 length: 14 amino acids. The germline gives CDR1 LGHNT, CDR2 FRNRAP. Written as DNA, the CDR3 is TGTGCTAGTGCGGGTCAGACCCGCCCCTACGAGCAGTACTTC. This codes for CASAGQTRPYEQYF.

As to this clonotype: A read error may explain this, as a much larger clone is one base away. The V and J genes are TRBV30 and TRBJ2-1, with D possibly being TRBD2 (6 bases). Germline-derived CDR1 and CDR2 are GTSNPN and SVGIG (reference sequence). Trimming cost V 2 bases and J 8 bases, with 16 bases left between them. This CDR3 has 14 amino acids. The CDR3 bases are TGTGCCTGGAGTTTAGTGGGACCGGGGGATGAGCAGTTCTTC. Amino acid sequence: CAWSLVGPGDEQFF.

This clonotype was seen more than once but under ten times. A much larger clone differs from this one at a single base, so this may be a read error. This chain uses TRBV3-1 with TRBJ2-3; D unresolved. Germline lookup yields CDR1 LGHDT and CDR2 YNNKEL (reference sequence). The CDR3 runs to 13 residues. DNA for the CDR3: TGTGCCAGCAACCAAGTTCGCGGCGATACGCAGTATTTT. Its protein product is CASNQVRGDTQYF.

In its sample, this clonotype was seen many times. The chain joins TRBV15 to TRBJ2-7; the match to TRBD2 covers 14 bases. The CDR3 consists of 16 residues. The junction had 4 bases not matched to a gene; V was cut back by 3 bases and J by 3 bases. Germline CDR1 reads LNHNV; CDR2 reads YYDKDF (reference sequence). CDR3 amino acids: CATSSETSGRVYEQYF. CDR3 nucleotide sequence: TGTGCCACCAGCAGCGAGACTAGCGGGAGGGTCTACGAGCAGTACTTC.

The rearrangement uses TRBV7-9 and TRBJ2-3; D may be TRBD2 (6 bases). The CDR3 runs to 15 residues. Germline V gives CDR1 SEHNR, CDR2 FQNEAQ (reference sequence). V shed 3 bases and J shed 7 bases, with 17 bases lying between them. In DNA, the CDR3 is TGTGCCAGCAGCTTCGCCTTAGCGGCTAACAATACGCAGTATTTT. This encodes CASSFALAANNTQYF. The full variable domain, its missing parts supplied by reference TRBV7-9 and TRBJ2-3, is DTGVSQNPRHKITKRGQNVTFRCDPISEHNRLYWYRQTLGQGPEFLTYFQNEAQLEKSRLLSDRFSAERPKGSFSTLEIQRTEQGDSAMYLCASSFALAANNTQYFGPGTRLTVL.

The sample holds many counts of this clonotype. The CDR3 DNA is TGTGCCAGCAGTTACTCGTGGGGCGCCGATCAGCCCCAGCATTTT. It specifies CASSYSWGADQPQHF. V and J are TRBV6-2 or TRBV6-3 and TRBJ1-5, with a possible D match to TRBD1 (5 bases). CDR3 length: 15 residues. Trimming took off 0 bases at V and 5 bases at J, with 11 bases between the two ends. Germline lookup yields CDR1 MNHEY and CDR2 SVGEGT.

This clonotype was observed a handful of times. V and J are TRBV25-1 and TRBJ2-5, with D possibly being TRBD1 (6 bases). The CDR3 is 13 amino acids. Germline V gene lookup returns CDR1 MGHDK and CDR2 SYGVNS. Trimming stripped 4 bases from V and 5 bases from J, with 11 bases between. The CDR3 protein is CASSGTRGETQYF. The CDR3 DNA reads TGTGCCAGCAGTGGGACAAGGGGGGAGACCCAGTACTTC.